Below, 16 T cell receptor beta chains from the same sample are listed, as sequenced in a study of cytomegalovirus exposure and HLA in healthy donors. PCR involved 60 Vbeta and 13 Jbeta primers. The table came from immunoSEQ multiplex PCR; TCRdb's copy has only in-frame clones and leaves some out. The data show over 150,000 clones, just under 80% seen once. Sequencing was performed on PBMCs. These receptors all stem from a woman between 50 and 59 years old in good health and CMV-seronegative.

The CDR3 region is CASSADSLGTDTQYF. The CDR3 nucleotides are TGTGCCAGCAGCGCCGACAGTCTGGGAACAGATACGCAGTATTTT. V is TRBV9 and J is TRBJ2-3; D perhaps matches TRBD1 (5 bases). This CDR3 is built from 15 residues. Trimming left V 3 bases short and J 3 bases short, with 14 bases between. The germline gives CDR1 SGDLS, CDR2 YYNGEE.

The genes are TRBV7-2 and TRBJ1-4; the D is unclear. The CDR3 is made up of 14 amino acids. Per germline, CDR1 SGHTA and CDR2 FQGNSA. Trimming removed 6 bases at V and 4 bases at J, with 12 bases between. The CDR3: CASSPGGRNEKLFF. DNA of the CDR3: TGTGCCAGCAGTCCGGGAGGTCGTAATGAAAAACTGTTTTTT.

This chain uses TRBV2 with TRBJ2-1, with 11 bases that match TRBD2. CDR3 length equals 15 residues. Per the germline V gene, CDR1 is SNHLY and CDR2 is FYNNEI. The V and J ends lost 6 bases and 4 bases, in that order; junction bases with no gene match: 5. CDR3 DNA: TGTGCCAGCAGCCTACTAGCGGGAGAGTACAATGAGCAGTTCTTC. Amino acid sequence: CASSLLAGEYNEQFF. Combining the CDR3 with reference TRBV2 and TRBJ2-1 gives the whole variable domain EPEVTQTPSHQVTQMGQEVILRCVPISNHLYFYWYRQILGQKVEFLVSFYNNEISEKSEIFDDQFSVERPDGSNFTLKIRSTKLEDSAMYFCASSLLAGEYNEQFFGPGTRLTVL.

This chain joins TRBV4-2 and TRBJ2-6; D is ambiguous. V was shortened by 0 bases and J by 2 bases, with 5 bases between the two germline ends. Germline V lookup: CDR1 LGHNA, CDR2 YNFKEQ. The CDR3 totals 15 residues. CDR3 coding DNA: TGTGCCAGCAGCCAAGAAATCGCTGGGGCCAACGTCCTGACTTTC. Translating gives CASSQEIAGANVLTF.

The CDR3 here is CASSVGPSPTFYGYTF. The CDR3, as DNA: TGTGCCAGCAGCGTAGGCCCTAGTCCAACATTCTATGGCTACACCTTC. The chain links TRBV9 to TRBJ1-2; no clear D. The length of the CDR3 is 16 residues. Per germline, CDR1 SGDLS and CDR2 YYNGEE. V shed 0 bases and J shed 4 bases, with 16 bases lying between them.

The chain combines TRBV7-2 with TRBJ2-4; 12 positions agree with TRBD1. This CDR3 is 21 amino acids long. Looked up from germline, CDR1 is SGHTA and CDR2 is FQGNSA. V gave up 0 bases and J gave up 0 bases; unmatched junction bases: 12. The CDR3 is CASSLAWDRGRLPIAKNIQYF. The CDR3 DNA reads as TGTGCCAGCAGCTTAGCGTGGGACAGGGGGCGCCTACCCATAGCCAAAAACATTCAGTACTTC. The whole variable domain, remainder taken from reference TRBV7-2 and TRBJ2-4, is GAGVSQSPSNKVTEKGKDVELRCDPISGHTALYWYRQSLGQGLEFLIYFQGNSAPDKSGLPSDRFSAERTGGSVSTLTIQRTQQEDSAVYLCASSLAWDRGRLPIAKNIQYFGAGTRLSVL.

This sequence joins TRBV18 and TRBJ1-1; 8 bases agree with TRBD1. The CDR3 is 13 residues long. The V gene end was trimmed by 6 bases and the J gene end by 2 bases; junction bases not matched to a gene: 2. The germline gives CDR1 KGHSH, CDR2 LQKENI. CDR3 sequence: CASSSGGNTEAFF. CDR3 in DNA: TGTGCCAGCTCGTCAGGGGGCAACACTGAAGCTTTCTTT. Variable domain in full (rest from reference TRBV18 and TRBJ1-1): NAGVMQNPRHLVRRRGQEARLRCSPMKGHSHVYWYRQLPEEGLKFMVYLQKENIIDESGMPKERFSAEFPKEGPSILRIQQVVRGDSAAYFCASSSGGNTEAFFGQGTRLTVV.

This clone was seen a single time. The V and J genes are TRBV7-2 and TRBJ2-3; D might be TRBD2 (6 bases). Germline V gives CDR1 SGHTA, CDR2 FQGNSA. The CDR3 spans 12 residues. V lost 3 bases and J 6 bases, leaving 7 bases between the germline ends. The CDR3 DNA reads TGTGCCAGCAGCTTGGGACTCGATACGCAGTATTTT. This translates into CASSLGLDTQYF.

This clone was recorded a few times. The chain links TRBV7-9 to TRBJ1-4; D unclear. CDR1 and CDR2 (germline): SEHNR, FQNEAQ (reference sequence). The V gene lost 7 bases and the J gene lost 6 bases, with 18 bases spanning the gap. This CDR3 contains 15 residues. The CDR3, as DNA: TGTGCCAGCAACTCTTGGGCAGGACTTGATGAAAAACTGTTTTTT. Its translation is CASNSWAGLDEKLFF.

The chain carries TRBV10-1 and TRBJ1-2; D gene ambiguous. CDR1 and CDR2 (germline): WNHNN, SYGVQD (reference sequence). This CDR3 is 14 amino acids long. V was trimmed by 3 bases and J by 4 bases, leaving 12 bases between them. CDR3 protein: CASSDPHGPYGYTF. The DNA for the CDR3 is TGCGCCAGCAGTGACCCCCATGGCCCCTATGGCTACACCTTC.

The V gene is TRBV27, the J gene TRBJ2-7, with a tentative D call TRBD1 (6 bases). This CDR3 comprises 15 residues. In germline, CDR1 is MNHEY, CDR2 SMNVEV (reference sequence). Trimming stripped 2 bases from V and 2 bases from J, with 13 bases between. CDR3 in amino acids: CASSLGAGETYEQYF. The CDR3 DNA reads TGTGCCAGCAGTTTAGGGGCAGGGGAAACCTACGAGCAGTACTTC.

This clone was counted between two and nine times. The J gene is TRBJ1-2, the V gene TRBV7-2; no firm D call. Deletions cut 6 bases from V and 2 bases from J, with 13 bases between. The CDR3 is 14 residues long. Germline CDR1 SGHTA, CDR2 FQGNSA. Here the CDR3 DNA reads TGTGCCAGCAGTTACAGACAAACCAACTATGGCTACACCTTC. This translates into CASSYRQTNYGYTF.

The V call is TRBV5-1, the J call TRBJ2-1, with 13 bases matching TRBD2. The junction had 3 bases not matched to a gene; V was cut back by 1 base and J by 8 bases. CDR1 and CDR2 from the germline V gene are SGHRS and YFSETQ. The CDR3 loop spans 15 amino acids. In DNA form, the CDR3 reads TGCGCCAGCAGCTTGCCGACTAGCGGGAGGCATGAGCAGTTCTTC. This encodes CASSLPTSGRHEQFF.

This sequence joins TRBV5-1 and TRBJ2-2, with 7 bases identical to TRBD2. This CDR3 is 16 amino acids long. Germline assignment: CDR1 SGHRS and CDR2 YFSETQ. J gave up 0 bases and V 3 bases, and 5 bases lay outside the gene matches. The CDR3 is CASSYRGGANTGELFF. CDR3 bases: TGCGCCAGCAGCTACCGCGGGGGTGCGAACACCGGGGAGCTGTTTTTT.

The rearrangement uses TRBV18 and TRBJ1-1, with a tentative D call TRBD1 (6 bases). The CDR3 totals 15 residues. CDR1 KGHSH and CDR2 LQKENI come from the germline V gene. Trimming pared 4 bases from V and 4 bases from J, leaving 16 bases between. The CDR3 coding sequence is TGTGCCAGCTCACAAGGGCGGGGGGCGCTCACTGAAGCTTTCTTT. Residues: CASSQGRGALTEAFF.

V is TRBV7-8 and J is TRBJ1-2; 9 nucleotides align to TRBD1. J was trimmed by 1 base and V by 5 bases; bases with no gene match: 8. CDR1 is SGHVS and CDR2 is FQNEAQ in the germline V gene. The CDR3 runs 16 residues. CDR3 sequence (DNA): TGTGCCAGCAGCCCCCAAAGGGGACAGGGTAACTATGGCTACACCTTC. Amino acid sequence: CASSPQRGQGNYGYTF.